This T cell receptor (beta chain) was identified during a study of T cells in Graves' hyperthyroidism and ophthalmopathy. Notes on the study in general: Blood held most thyroid clonotypes expanded above 0.001 frequency.

The authors deemed Graves' hyperthyroidism stable absent ophthalmopathy progression within 18 months. Uncontrolled infection, other autoimmune disease, pregnancy and lactation each barred patients from inclusion. Concerning this clonotype: Antigen specificity is unknown. This may be a read error: a much more frequent sequence differs by one nucleotide.

The TCR beta CDR3 regions underwent amplification using RNA transcripts as the source. First-round RT-PCR of the TCR CDR3 relied on the HTBI primer set. From the multiplex PCR reads, TCRdb called clonotypes with MiXCR, one entry per CDR3 protein. This table has just over 550,000 distinct CDR3 sequences, about 45% appearing once. This CDR3 has 12 residues. Trimming shortened V by 5 bases and J by 5 bases, and 12 bases separated the two germline ends. CDR1 and CDR2 (germline): DFQATT, SNEGSKA (reference sequence). The chain employs TRBV20-1 and TRBJ2-5; no clear D gene. The source of this sequence is a woman aged 18-29 years with Graves' hyperthyroidism. The material sequenced was peripheral blood or thyroid tissue (not recorded which). DNA for the CDR3: TGCAGTGCTGTTGGGCCGATGGAGACCCAGTACTTC. This codes for CSAVGPMETQYF.